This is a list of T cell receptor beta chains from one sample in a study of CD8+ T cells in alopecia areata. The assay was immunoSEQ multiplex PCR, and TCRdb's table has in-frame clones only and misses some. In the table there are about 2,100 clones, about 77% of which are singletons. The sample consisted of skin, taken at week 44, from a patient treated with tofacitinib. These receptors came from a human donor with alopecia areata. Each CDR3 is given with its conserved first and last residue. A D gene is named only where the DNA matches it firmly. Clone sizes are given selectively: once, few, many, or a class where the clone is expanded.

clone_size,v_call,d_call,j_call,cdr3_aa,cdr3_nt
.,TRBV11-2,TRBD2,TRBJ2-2,CASSLASGGTGELFF,TGTGCCAGCAGCTTGGCTAGCGGGGGGACCGGGGAGCTGTTTTTT
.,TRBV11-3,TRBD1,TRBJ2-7,CASSPGRDRVLQSYEQYF,TGTGCCAGCAGCCCAGGCCGGGACAGGGTGTTACAATCCTACGAGCAGTACTTC
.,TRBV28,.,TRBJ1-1,CASRAGKVGAEAFF,TGTGCCAGCAGGGCTGGGAAGGTTGGAGCTGAAGCTTTCTTT
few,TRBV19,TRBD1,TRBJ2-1,CASSIIDRGHNEQFF,TGTGCCAGTAGTATTATTGACAGGGGCCACAATGAGCAGTTCTTC
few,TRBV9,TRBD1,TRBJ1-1,CASSDHPPQTGADAGSTEAFF,TGTGCCAGCAGCGATCACCCTCCACAGACAGGGGCCGACGCAGGTAGCACTGAAGCTTTCTTT
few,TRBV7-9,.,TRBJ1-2,CASSLRGNYGYTF,TGTGCCAGCAGCTTGAGGGGAAACTATGGCTACACCTTC
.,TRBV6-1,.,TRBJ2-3,CASSDRLSTDTQYF,TGTGCCAGCAGTGACAGGCTTAGCACAGATACGCAGTATTTT
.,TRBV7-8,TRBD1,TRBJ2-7,CASSLEGQGYHEQYF,TGTGCCAGCAGCTTAGAGGGACAGGGTTACCACGAGCAGTACTTC
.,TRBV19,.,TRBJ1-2,CASSPSGGINYGYTF,TGTGCCAGTAGTCCCAGCGGGGGGATTAACTATGGCTACACCTTC
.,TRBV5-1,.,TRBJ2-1,CASSPAETINKFF,TGCGCCAGCAGCCCAGCCGAGACAATCAATAAGTTCTTC
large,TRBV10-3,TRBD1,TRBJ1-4,CATRTEGAEKLFF,TGTGCCACTAGGACAGAGGGGGCTGAAAAACTGTTTTTT
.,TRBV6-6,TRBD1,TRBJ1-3,CASRDRGSGNTIYF,TGTGCCAGCAGAGACAGGGGGTCTGGAAACACCATATATTTT
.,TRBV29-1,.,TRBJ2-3,CTVQRASTDTQYF,TGCACCGTGCAGAGGGCTAGCACAGATACGCAGTATTTT
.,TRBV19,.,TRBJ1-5,CASRNSIIRNQPQHF,TGTGCCAGTCGAAATAGTATAATTCGCAATCAGCCCCAGCATTTT
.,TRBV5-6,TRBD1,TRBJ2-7,CASSLRDRGPYEQYF,TGTGCCAGCAGCTTGAGGGACAGGGGGCCCTACGAGCAGTACTTC
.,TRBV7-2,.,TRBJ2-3,CASSSTGTHTDTQYF,TGTGCCAGCAGCTCGACCGGGACTCACACAGATACGCAGTATTTT
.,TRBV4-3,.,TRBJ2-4,CASSQGESTGSLAKNIQYF,TGCGCCAGCAGCCAAGGGGAATCGACCGGCTCACTAGCCAAAAACATTCAGTACTTC
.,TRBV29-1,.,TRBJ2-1,CSVDLNGRDNEQFF,TGCAGCGTAGACCTAAACGGGAGAGACAATGAGCAGTTCTTC
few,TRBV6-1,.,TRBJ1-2,CASSPSRGYTF,TGTGCCAGCAGTCCCAGCAGGGGCTACACCTTC
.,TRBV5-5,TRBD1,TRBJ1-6,CASSFRGANGSPLHF,TGTGCCAGCAGCTTCAGGGGGGCTAATGGTTCACCCCTCCACTTT
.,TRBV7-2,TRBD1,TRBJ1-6,CASSLVSGGYNSPLHF,TGTGCCAGCAGCTTAGTTTCAGGGGGCTATAATTCACCCCTCCACTTT
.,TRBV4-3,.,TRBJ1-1,CASSSRRDTEAFF,TGCGCCAGCAGCTCACGGAGGGACACTGAAGCTTTCTTT
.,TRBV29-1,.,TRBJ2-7,CSVALASYEQYF,TGCAGCGTTGCCCTTGCTTCCTACGAGCAGTACTTC
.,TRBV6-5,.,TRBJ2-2,CASSYRTVGDTGELFF,TGTGCCAGCAGTTACAGGACCGTGGGGGACACCGGGGAGCTGTTTTTT
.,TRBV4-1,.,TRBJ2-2,CASSQVREFKNTGELFF,TGCGCCAGCAGCCAAGTAAGGGAGTTCAAGAACACCGGGGAGCTGTTTTTT
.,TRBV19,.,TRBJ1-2,CASSIVSGIYGYTF,TGTGCCAGTAGTATAGTATCCGGGATATATGGCTACACCTTC
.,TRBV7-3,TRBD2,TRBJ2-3,CASSVTGGSGDTQYF,TGTGCCAGCAGCGTAACGGGGGGTAGTGGAGATACGCAGTATTTT
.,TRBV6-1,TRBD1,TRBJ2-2,CASRPGGSNTGELFF,TGTGCCAGCAGGCCAGGGGGCTCGAACACCGGGGAGCTGTTTTTT
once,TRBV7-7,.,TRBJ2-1,CASSLVASNNEQFF,TGTGCCAGCAGCTTAGTAGCTTCCAACAATGAGCAGTTCTTC
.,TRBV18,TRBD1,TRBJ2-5,CASSPSGQGETQYF,TGTGCCAGCTCACCCTCCGGACAGGGGGAGACCCAGTACTTC
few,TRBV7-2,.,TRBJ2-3,CASSLVWLAGDTQYF,TGTGCCAGCAGCTTAGTTTGGCTAGCTGGTGATACGCAGTATTTT
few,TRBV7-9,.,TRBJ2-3,CASSPRGPDTQYF,TGTGCCAGCAGCCCCCGGGGACCAGATACGCAGTATTTT
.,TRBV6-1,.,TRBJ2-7,CASSEVPFGLGNEQYF,TGTGCCAGCAGTGAAGTCCCCTTTGGGCTCGGGAACGAGCAGTACTTC
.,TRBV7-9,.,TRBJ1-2,CASSPPGSRVNYGYTF,TGTGCCAGCAGCCCTCCGGGGTCCAGGGTAAACTATGGCTACACCTTC
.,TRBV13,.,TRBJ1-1,CASSFSIDGNTEAFF,TGTGCCAGCAGCTTCTCTATCGACGGGAACACTGAAGCTTTCTTT